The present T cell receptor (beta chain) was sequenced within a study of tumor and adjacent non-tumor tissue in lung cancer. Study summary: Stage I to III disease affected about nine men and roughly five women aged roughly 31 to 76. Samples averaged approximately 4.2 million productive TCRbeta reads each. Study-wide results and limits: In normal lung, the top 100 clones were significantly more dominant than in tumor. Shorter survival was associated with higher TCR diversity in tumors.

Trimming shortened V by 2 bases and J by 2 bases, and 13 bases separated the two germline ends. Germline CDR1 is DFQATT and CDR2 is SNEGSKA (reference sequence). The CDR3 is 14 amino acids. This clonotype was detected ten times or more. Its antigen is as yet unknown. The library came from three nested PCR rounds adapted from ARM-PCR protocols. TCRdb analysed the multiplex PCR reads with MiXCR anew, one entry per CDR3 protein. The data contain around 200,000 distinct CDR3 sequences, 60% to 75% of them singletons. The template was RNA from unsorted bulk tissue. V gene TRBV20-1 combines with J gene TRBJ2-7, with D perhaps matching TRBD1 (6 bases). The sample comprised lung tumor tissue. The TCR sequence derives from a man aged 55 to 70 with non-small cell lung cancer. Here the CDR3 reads CSARTGQKTYEQYF. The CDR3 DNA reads TGCAGTGCTAGAACTGGACAGAAGACCTACGAGCAGTACTTC.